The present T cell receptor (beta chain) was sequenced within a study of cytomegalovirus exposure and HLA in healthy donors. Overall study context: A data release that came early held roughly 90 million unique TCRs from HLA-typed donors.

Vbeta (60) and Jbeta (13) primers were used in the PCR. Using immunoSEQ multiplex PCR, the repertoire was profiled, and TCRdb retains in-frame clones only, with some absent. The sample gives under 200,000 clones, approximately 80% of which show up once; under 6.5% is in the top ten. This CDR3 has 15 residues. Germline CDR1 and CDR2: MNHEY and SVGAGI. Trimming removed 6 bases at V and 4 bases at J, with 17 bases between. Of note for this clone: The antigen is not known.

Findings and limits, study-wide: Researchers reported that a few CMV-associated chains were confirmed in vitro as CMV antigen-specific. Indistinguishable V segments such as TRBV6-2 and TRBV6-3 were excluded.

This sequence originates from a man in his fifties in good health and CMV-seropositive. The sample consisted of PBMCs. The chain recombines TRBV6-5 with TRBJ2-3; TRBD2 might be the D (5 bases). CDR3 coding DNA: TGTGCCAGCAGCGCGGCCGGTCACGGGGCAGATACGCAGTATTTT. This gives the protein CASSAAGHGADTQYF.